Each of the 2 T cell receptor beta chains below was sequenced from the same sample in a study of T cells expressing NK-cell markers (TCRdb year 2020). The method was 5' RACE. The sequencer listed for this sample is Illumina HiSeq 2000. After reprocessing by TCRdb, each CDR3 protein sequence is one entry, and no DNA is given. The sample table records about 460,000 distinct CDR3 sequences. The top ten constitute under 1.5% of the sample. Sequencing used blood T cells: a sorted CD56 or NKG2C T cell subset, CD4+ or CD8+ T cells, or bulk PBMC T cells (not recorded which). The source is a woman in her fifties or sixties in good health. Donor details come from another sample of the same person, matched by shared clones.

The V gene is TRBV2, the J gene TRBJ2-3; no DNA is available, so the TRBD1 call from TCRdb remains unchecked. Germline V gene data show CDR1 as SNHLY and CDR2 as FYNNEI. The CDR3 totals 14 residues. Here the CDR3 reads CASDPGQGADTQYF. The complete variable domain, with remaining parts taken from reference TRBV2 and TRBJ2-3, reads EPEVTQTPSHQVTQMGQEVILRCVPISNHLYFYWYRQILGQKVEFLVSFYNNEISEKSEIFDDQFSVERPDGSNFTLKIRSTKLEDSAMYFCASDPGQGADTQYFGPGTRLTVL.

The chain uses TRBV5-1 and TRBJ2-1; TCRdb gives TRBD2 as the D gene, but with no DNA this cannot be confirmed. The CDR3 extends over 13 amino acids. Germline lookup yields CDR1 SGHRS and CDR2 YFSETQ. CDR3 sequence reads: CASSPQRDGEQFF.